Listed below are T cell receptor beta chains from one sample, sequenced in a study of control samples from healthy donors and cancer patients. The repertoire was sequenced with immunoSEQ multiplex PCR; TCRdb's copy has only in-frame clones and lacks some. Of 50,000 or so clones listed, 85% to 95% were seen once; the top ten hold about 2.4%. The material sequenced was blood. The receptors here all came from a man aged 25-45 years in good health. Each CDR3 is given with its conserved first and last residue. The order of the fields is J gene, clone size, D gene, V gene, CDR3 DNA, CDR3 protein. D genes are given only for firm matches. Clone size is not always given. Where it is, it says once, few, many or a class for expanded clones.

j_gene: TRBJ1-1
abundance: -
d_gene: -
v_gene: TRBV5-1
CDR3nt: TGCGCCAGCAGCTTGGGAGGGGCGGGGAACACTGAAGCTTTCTTT
CDR3aa: CASSLGGAGNTEAFF

j_gene: TRBJ1-1
abundance: -
d_gene: TRBD1
v_gene: TRBV7-9
CDR3nt: TGTGCCAGCAGCTCCCGGGACAGGGGGCGCGAGGCTTTCTTT
CDR3aa: CASSSRDRGREAFF

j_gene: TRBJ2-4
abundance: once
d_gene: -
v_gene: TRBV28
CDR3nt: TGTGCCAGCTTTGGGTATACAAAAAACATTCAGTACTTC
CDR3aa: CASFGYTKNIQYF

j_gene: TRBJ1-5
abundance: -
d_gene: -
v_gene: TRBV3-1/TRBV3-2
CDR3nt: TGTGCCAGCAGCCAAGGTCCTAATCAGCCCCAGCATTTT
CDR3aa: CASSQGPNQPQHF

j_gene: TRBJ2-2
abundance: -
d_gene: TRBD1
v_gene: TRBV9
CDR3nt: TGTGCCAGCAGCGTAGCGGTGACAGGGCTGAACACCGGGGAGCTGTTTTTT
CDR3aa: CASSVAVTGLNTGELFF

j_gene: TRBJ1-6
abundance: -
d_gene: -
v_gene: TRBV29-1
CDR3nt: TGCAGCGTTGAAGATCGTTGGGGGGGTAGCTCCTATAATTCACCCCTCCACTTT
CDR3aa: CSVEDRWGGSSYNSPLHF

j_gene: TRBJ2-1
abundance: -
d_gene: -
v_gene: TRBV5-4
CDR3nt: TGTGCCAGCAGCCCAAAGGGAAGCTCATCCTACAATGAGCAGTTCTTC
CDR3aa: CASSPKGSSSYNEQFF

j_gene: TRBJ2-3
abundance: -
d_gene: TRBD2
v_gene: TRBV7-2
CDR3nt: TGTGCCAGCTACTATGGACTAGCCCGCACAGATACGCAGTATTTT
CDR3aa: CASYYGLARTDTQYF

j_gene: TRBJ2-7
abundance: -
d_gene: TRBD1
v_gene: TRBV4-3
CDR3nt: TGCGCCAGCAGCCGGGACAGGGTAATTGACGAGCAGTACTTC
CDR3aa: CASSRDRVIDEQYF

j_gene: TRBJ2-7
abundance: -
d_gene: TRBD1
v_gene: TRBV7-3
CDR3nt: TGTGCCAGCAGCATCAACCGGGACAGCCCCTCCTACGAGCAGTACTTC
CDR3aa: CASSINRDSPSYEQYF

j_gene: TRBJ2-1
abundance: -
d_gene: TRBD2
v_gene: TRBV7-8
CDR3nt: TGTGCCAGCAGCTTAGGTCCGGGAGGGCCCAACAATGAGCAGTTCTTC
CDR3aa: CASSLGPGGPNNEQFF

j_gene: TRBJ2-7
abundance: -
d_gene: TRBD1
v_gene: TRBV5-1
CDR3nt: TGCGCCAGCAGCTTGGCCTCCGGGACAGGGGTCTACGAGCAGTACTTC
CDR3aa: CASSLASGTGVYEQYF

j_gene: TRBJ2-7
abundance: -
d_gene: TRBD2
v_gene: TRBV6-6
CDR3nt: TGTGCCAGCAGGGTAGCGGGAGGGTTCGAGCAGTACTTC
CDR3aa: CASRVAGGFEQYF

j_gene: TRBJ2-1
abundance: -
d_gene: -
v_gene: TRBV6-5
CDR3nt: TGTGCCAGCAGTTACACGGACAGTTACAATGAGCAGTTCTTC
CDR3aa: CASSYTDSYNEQFF

j_gene: TRBJ2-7
abundance: -
d_gene: -
v_gene: TRBV10-3
CDR3nt: TGTGCCATAACACAGGGCCCGGATTACGAGCAGTACTTC
CDR3aa: CAITQGPDYEQYF

j_gene: TRBJ2-3
abundance: once
d_gene: -
v_gene: TRBV28
CDR3nt: TGTGCCAGCAGTTTGTGGGACACAGATACGCAGTATTTT
CDR3aa: CASSLWDTDTQYF

j_gene: TRBJ1-6
abundance: -
d_gene: -
v_gene: TRBV2
CDR3nt: TGTGCCAGCAGCAGGGAAGGTTCACCCCTCCACTTT
CDR3aa: CASSREGSPLHF

j_gene: TRBJ2-1
abundance: -
d_gene: -
v_gene: TRBV11-2
CDR3nt: TGTGCCAGCCGAGAGGGGAGAGGGACCTACAATGAGCAGTTCTTC
CDR3aa: CASREGRGTYNEQFF

j_gene: TRBJ1-3
abundance: -
d_gene: TRBD1
v_gene: TRBV6-2/TRBV6-3
CDR3nt: TGTGCCAGCAGTTTCGCCGGGACAGGGGCTTTCGGAAACACCATATATTTT
CDR3aa: CASSFAGTGAFGNTIYF

j_gene: TRBJ1-1
abundance: once
d_gene: -
v_gene: TRBV10-3
CDR3nt: TGTGCCATCAGTGAGTCGCGGGGGAACACTGAAGCTTTCTTT
CDR3aa: CAISESRGNTEAFF

j_gene: TRBJ2-7
abundance: -
d_gene: TRBD2
v_gene: TRBV9
CDR3nt: TGTGCCAGCAGCCCCCGAGCGGGGCCCTCCTACGAGCAGTACTTC
CDR3aa: CASSPRAGPSYEQYF

j_gene: TRBJ2-1
abundance: -
d_gene: -
v_gene: TRBV27
CDR3nt: TGTGCCAGCAGACCCATCGATTACAATGAGCAGTTCTTC
CDR3aa: CASRPIDYNEQFF

j_gene: TRBJ2-7
abundance: -
d_gene: TRBD2
v_gene: TRBV6-2/TRBV6-3
CDR3nt: TGTGCCAGCAGTTTCACATTAGCGGGAGCGACGTACTACGAGCAGTACTTC
CDR3aa: CASSFTLAGATYYEQYF

j_gene: TRBJ2-3
abundance: -
d_gene: -
v_gene: TRBV5-1
CDR3nt: TGCGCCAGCAGCTTGTTCGCGTTCACAGATACGCAGTATTTT
CDR3aa: CASSLFAFTDTQYF

j_gene: TRBJ2-7
abundance: -
d_gene: -
v_gene: TRBV18
CDR3nt: TGTGCCAGCAATTCAGGGGCGCACGAGCAGTACTTC
CDR3aa: CASNSGAHEQYF

j_gene: TRBJ2-1
abundance: -
d_gene: TRBD2
v_gene: TRBV7-9
CDR3nt: TGTGCCAGCAGCTTCACGACTAGCGGCGCCCTCTCCTACAATGAGCAGTTCTTC
CDR3aa: CASSFTTSGALSYNEQFF

j_gene: TRBJ2-1
abundance: -
d_gene: -
v_gene: TRBV24-1
CDR3nt: TGTGCCACCAGTGACCCGGGGCCTGGAAACAATGAGCAGTTCTTC
CDR3aa: CATSDPGPGNNEQFF

j_gene: TRBJ1-3
abundance: -
d_gene: TRBD1
v_gene: TRBV30
CDR3nt: TGTGCCTGGAGTCCGGACAGGGAAGGCTCTGGAAACACCATATATTTT
CDR3aa: CAWSPDREGSGNTIYF

j_gene: TRBJ2-2
abundance: -
d_gene: -
v_gene: TRBV18
CDR3nt: TGTGCCAGCTCAACCACTAATACCGCGAACACCGGGGAGCTGTTTTTT
CDR3aa: CASSTTNTANTGELFF

j_gene: TRBJ2-1
abundance: -
d_gene: TRBD2
v_gene: TRBV6-5
CDR3nt: TGTGCCAGCAGTTACATTGGGCTAGCGGGGAACAATGAGCAGTTCTTC
CDR3aa: CASSYIGLAGNNEQFF

j_gene: TRBJ1-6
abundance: -
d_gene: -
v_gene: TRBV6-2/TRBV6-3
CDR3nt: TGTGCCAGCAGTTACCGGCGGAGCTCCTATAATTCACCCCTCCACTTT
CDR3aa: CASSYRRSSYNSPLHF

j_gene: TRBJ1-1
abundance: -
d_gene: -
v_gene: TRBV9
CDR3nt: TGTGCCAGCAGCGTAGACCCGGGGGCGAACACTGAAGCTTTCTTT
CDR3aa: CASSVDPGANTEAFF

j_gene: TRBJ2-7
abundance: -
d_gene: -
v_gene: TRBV7-3
CDR3nt: TGTGCCAGCAGCTGGACACAGGGTCCAACCTACGAGCAGTACTTC
CDR3aa: CASSWTQGPTYEQYF

j_gene: TRBJ2-2
abundance: -
d_gene: -
v_gene: TRBV4-1
CDR3nt: TGCGCCAGCAGCCAAGAGGCCAGCCCCGGATTGTGGGGGGAGCTGTTTTTT
CDR3aa: CASSQEASPGLWGELFF

j_gene: TRBJ2-1
abundance: -
d_gene: TRBD2
v_gene: TRBV4-2
CDR3nt: TGTGCCAGCAGCCAGTTCGGGGGGGGTCCGGTTGAGCAGTTCTTC
CDR3aa: CASSQFGGGPVEQFF

j_gene: TRBJ1-2
abundance: -
d_gene: -
v_gene: TRBV10-1
CDR3nt: TGCGCCAACGTTGTCAGAAACTATGGCTACACCTTC
CDR3aa: CANVVRNYGYTF

j_gene: TRBJ1-1
abundance: -
d_gene: -
v_gene: TRBV6-5
CDR3nt: TGTGCCAGCATTAGGTGGACCATGAACACTGAAGCTTTCTTT
CDR3aa: CASIRWTMNTEAFF

j_gene: TRBJ2-5
abundance: -
d_gene: TRBD1
v_gene: TRBV10-3
CDR3nt: TGTGCCATCACAGGGGGAGAGACCCAGTACTTC
CDR3aa: CAITGGETQYF

j_gene: TRBJ2-7
abundance: -
d_gene: TRBD1
v_gene: TRBV7-8
CDR3nt: TGTGCCAGCAGCCCGGCAGGGGGCAGGGAGCAGTACTTC
CDR3aa: CASSPAGGREQYF

j_gene: TRBJ2-7
abundance: -
d_gene: -
v_gene: TRBV27
CDR3nt: TGTGCCAGCAGTGCCAGGGGGGGTCGGTCCTACGAGCAGTACTTC
CDR3aa: CASSARGGRSYEQYF

j_gene: TRBJ2-7
abundance: -
d_gene: -
v_gene: TRBV7-8
CDR3nt: TGTGCCAGCAGCGCCAGAATTTACGAGCAGTACTTC
CDR3aa: CASSARIYEQYF

j_gene: TRBJ1-2
abundance: -
d_gene: -
v_gene: TRBV19
CDR3nt: TGTGCCAGTAGTATATTAAACTATGGCTACACCTTC
CDR3aa: CASSILNYGYTF

j_gene: TRBJ2-1
abundance: -
d_gene: -
v_gene: TRBV6-5
CDR3nt: TGTGCCAGCATAACTAATGCCTACAATGAGCAGTTCTTC
CDR3aa: CASITNAYNEQFF

j_gene: TRBJ2-7
abundance: -
d_gene: -
v_gene: TRBV11-2
CDR3nt: TGTGCCAGCAGCTTAGTCCGGGGAGGTAACGAGCAGTACTTC
CDR3aa: CASSLVRGGNEQYF

j_gene: TRBJ1-2
abundance: once
d_gene: -
v_gene: TRBV5-4
CDR3nt: TGTGCCAGCAGCTCGGAAGTTAGCGACTATGGCTACACCTTC
CDR3aa: CASSSEVSDYGYTF

j_gene: TRBJ1-4
abundance: -
d_gene: -
v_gene: TRBV7-9
CDR3nt: TGTGCCAGCAGTTCGACAGGCAAGGGTGAAAAACTGTTTTTT
CDR3aa: CASSSTGKGEKLFF

j_gene: TRBJ1-4
abundance: -
d_gene: -
v_gene: TRBV5-1
CDR3nt: TGCGCCAGCAGCTTGTTAGGGGGGCAGGAAAATGAAAAACTGTTTTTT
CDR3aa: CASSLLGGQENEKLFF

j_gene: TRBJ2-2
abundance: once
d_gene: -
v_gene: TRBV7-3
CDR3nt: TGTGCCAGCAGCTTAACGATGAAAACCGGGGAGCTGTTTTTT
CDR3aa: CASSLTMKTGELFF

j_gene: TRBJ2-3
abundance: -
d_gene: -
v_gene: TRBV5-1
CDR3nt: TGCGCCAGCAGCTTACAGGTCACAGATACGCAGTATTTT
CDR3aa: CASSLQVTDTQYF